This T cell receptor beta chain was recovered during a study of control samples from healthy donors and cancer patients. The CDR3 is made up of 13 amino acids. Germline V CDR1 and CDR2: SNHLY, FYNNEI. Trimming shortened V by 1 base and J by 4 bases, and 6 bases separated the two germline ends. Clones were sequenced by immunoSEQ multiplex PCR, and TCRdb holds only the in-frame ones, with some missing. The sample lists 150,000 to 200,000 clones; 88% were seen once. The source material was blood. The receptor comes from a woman in her twenties or thirties in good health. The chain employs TRBV2 and TRBJ2-3; D not resolved. The CDR3 region has the DNA TGTGCCAGCAGTGAAGGCTTCTCAGATACGCAGTATTTT. Translation gives CASSEGFSDTQYF.